The clone carrying this T cell receptor beta chain occurred once. Its antigen remains unknown. These data are taken from a study of shared clonotypes between healthy human individuals. Findings of the study overall: Though the depth was large, rarefaction showed that sorted-subset sequencing was incomplete.

The CDR3 is 15 amino acids. CDR1 LNHNV and CDR2 YYDKDF come from the germline V gene (reference sequence). V lost 2 bases and J 0 bases, leaving 10 bases between the germline ends. Tens of thousands of T cell genomes (approximately 210 ng DNA) went into each sorted-subset replicate. In the original analysis: Junction-only sequences produced by ImmunoSEQ had no quality scores, so filtering differed. The method was immunoSEQ multiplex PCR; TCRdb's version includes in-frame clones alone and lacks a portion of them. That table gives V, J and clone size, and the DNA gave D and trimming. The table includes millions of clones, 90% to 95% detected once.

The rearrangement uses TRBV15 and TRBJ2-5; no clear D gene. Sequenced sample: naive CD4+ T cells sorted from blood. The subset is: CD45RA+ positively selected. This TCR was recovered from a man in his late teens or twenties in good health. This chain's CDR3 is CATSRQITDQETQYF. The CDR3 DNA reads TGTGCCACCAGCAGACAGATCACGGACCAAGAGACCCAGTACTTC. Using reference TRBV15 and TRBJ2-5 for the parts outside the CDR3, the full variable domain is DAMVIQNPRYQVTQFGKPVTLSCSQTLNHNVMYWYQQKSSQAPKLLFHYYDKDFNNEADTPDNFQSRRPNTSFCFLDIRSPGLGDTAMYLCATSRQITDQETQYFGPGTRLLVL.